These 21 T cell receptor beta chains were sequenced from one sample in a study of shared clonotypes between healthy human individuals. Profiling relied on immunoSEQ multiplex PCR, and the TCRdb table lists in-frame clones only, not all of them. The sample yields millions of clones, 85% to 95% seen once. Sequencing used naive CD4+ T cells sorted from blood. Subset defined: CD45RA+ positively selected. Every receptor here comes from a man younger than 35 in good health.

This clone was detected only once. This chain links TRBV6-5 with TRBJ1-1; D may be TRBD1 (5 bases). V was trimmed by 8 bases and J by 3 bases, leaving 16 bases between them. CDR3 size: 14 residues. Germline CDR1 MNHEY, CDR2 SVGAGI. The CDR3 region is CASSRGGSDTEAFF. CDR3 coding DNA: TGTGCCAGCTCTCGGGGGGGATCGGACACTGAAGCTTTCTTT.

The genes are TRBV28 and TRBJ1-5, with unresolved D. CDR1 is MDHEN, CDR2 SYDVKM, per germline. The CDR3 runs 14 residues. V was shortened by 1 base and J by 0 bases, with 4 bases between the two germline ends. The CDR3 DNA is TGTGCCAGCAGTTTATTATATAGCAATCAGCCCCAGCATTTT. The encoded protein is CASSLLYSNQPQHF.

The rearrangement joins TRBV6-6 to TRBJ2-7; 11 nucleotides line up with TRBD2. Germline-derived CDR1 and CDR2 are MNHNY and SVGAGI (reference sequence). The CDR3 covers 16 residues. Unmatched junction bases numbered 5, after V lost 4 bases and J lost 0 bases. DNA of the CDR3: TGTGCCAGCAGTTTGGGACTAGCGGTTACCTCCTACGAGCAGTACTTC. It yields the protein CASSLGLAVTSYEQYF.

The CDR3 spells CASSLEQGLTEAFF. The CDR3, as DNA: TGCGCCAGCAGCTTGGAGCAGGGTCTAACTGAAGCTTTCTTT. The rearrangement joins TRBV5-1 to TRBJ1-1, with D perhaps matching TRBD1 (5 bases). Per germline, CDR1 SGHRS and CDR2 YFSETQ. This CDR3 spans 14 amino acids. V was pared by 0 bases and J by 5 bases, with 11 bases between.

Here the CDR3 DNA reads TGTGCCAGCAGTTTGCTAAAAGGGGGCGCGGGCACTGAAGCTTTCTTT. As protein: CASSLLKGGAGTEAFF. V and J are TRBV28 and TRBJ1-1, with 7 bases identical to TRBD1. CDR1 is MDHEN and CDR2 is SYDVKM in the germline V gene. The CDR3 is 16 residues long. J was trimmed by 4 bases and V by 3 bases; bases with no gene match: 11.

This chain links TRBV19 with TRBJ1-5; TRBD1 aligns across 9 bases. The trim removed 7 bases at V and 6 bases at J, leaving 7 bases unmatched. Germline V gene sequence: CDR1 LNHDA, CDR2 SQIVND (reference sequence). CDR3 length: 14 amino acids. The CDR3 region is CASNKQGAGQPQHF. CDR3 nucleotide sequence: TGTGCCAGTAACAAACAGGGGGCAGGTCAGCCCCAGCATTTT.

This clone has just one count. This chain links TRBV30 with TRBJ1-2; 8 bases are a match to TRBD1. Germline trimming cut 5 bases from V and 4 bases from J; bases unmatched to any gene: 6. Germline loops: CDR1 GTSNPN, CDR2 SVGIG (reference sequence). CDR3 size: 13 residues. CDR3 nucleotide sequence: TGTGCCTGGGCCGGGACAGGCGTCTATGGCTACACCTTC. Residues: CAWAGTGVYGYTF.

The rearrangement links TRBV4-1 to TRBJ1-2, with D unclear. V shed 0 bases and J shed 8 bases, with 4 bases lying between them. The CDR3 loop spans 11 amino acids. From germline, CDR1 is MGHRA and CDR2 YSYEKL. CDR3 in DNA: TGCGCCAGCAGCCAAGATATGGGCTACACCTTC. Amino acids: CASSQDMGYTF.

The chain combines TRBV29-1 with TRBJ2-7; D could derive from TRBD1 or TRBD2 (5 bases each). Trimming stripped 1 base from V and 8 bases from J, with 18 bases between. CDR3 size: 14 residues. Looked up from germline, CDR1 is SQVTM and CDR2 is ANQGSEA. CDR3 loop: CSVEGGTVGTKQYF. The DNA for the CDR3 is TGCAGCGTTGAAGGGGGGACCGTCGGAACGAAGCAGTACTTC.

The V and J genes are TRBV7-2 and TRBJ2-4, with 7 nucleotides matching TRBD2. The CDR3 consists of 13 residues. V lost 5 bases, J lost 8 bases, and 6 bases stayed unmatched. CDR1 is SGHTA and CDR2 is FQGNSA in the germline V gene. The DNA of the CDR3 is TGTGCCAGCAGCCGACTAGCTAAGGACATTCAGTACTTC. Protein sequence: CASSRLAKDIQYF.

The rearrangement joins TRBV6-6 to TRBJ2-7, with 10 nucleotides matching TRBD1. This CDR3 has 14 residues. Unmatched junction bases numbered 1, after V lost 0 bases and J lost 5 bases. In germline, CDR1 is MNHNY, CDR2 SVGAGI (reference sequence). This CDR3 reads CASSYSGQGHEQYF. The CDR3, as DNA: TGTGCCAGCAGTTACTCGGGACAGGGGCACGAGCAGTACTTC.

The CDR3 sequence is CASRTGTLGEQYF. In DNA, the CDR3 is TGTGCCAGCAGGACCGGGACCCTAGGGGAGCAGTACTTC. The chain carries TRBV6-5 and TRBJ2-7; possibly TRBD1 or TRBD2 for D (5 bases each). CDR3 length equals 13 residues. Germline lookup yields CDR1 MNHEY and CDR2 SVGAGI. With 6 bases removed from V and 7 bases from J, the gap between germline ends came to 16 bases.

The genes are TRBV5-1 and TRBJ2-7, with 8 bases aligning to TRBD2. The CDR3 is 15 amino acids. CDR1 SGHRS and CDR2 YFSETQ come from the germline V gene. V lost 0 bases, J lost 3 bases, and 5 bases stayed unmatched. CDR3 nucleotide sequence: TGCGCCAGCAGCTTGGTCCCGGGAGGGGGCTACGAGCAGTACTTC. Translation: CASSLVPGGGYEQYF. The whole variable domain, filled in from reference TRBV5-1 and TRBJ2-7, reads KAGVTQTPRYLIKTRGQQVTLSCSPISGHRSVSWYQQTPGQGLQFLFEYFSETQRNKGNFPGRFSGRQFSNSRSEMNVSTLELGDSALYLCASSLVPGGGYEQYFGPGTRLTVT.

This clone was picked up a small number of times. The chain links TRBV6-1 to TRBJ1-5; D is undetermined. V lost 4 bases and J 0 bases, leaving 7 bases between the germline ends. The germline gives CDR1 MNHNS, CDR2 SASEGT. This CDR3 spans 14 amino acids. CDR3 region: CASSAVYSNQPQHF. The CDR3 nucleotides read TGTGCCAGCAGTGCGGTATATAGCAATCAGCCCCAGCATTTT.

V is TRBV27 and J is TRBJ2-1; TRBD2 matches at 10 bases. The CDR3 runs 17 residues. The junction had 7 bases not matched to a gene; V was cut back by 0 bases and J by 5 bases. Germline CDR1 reads MNHEY; CDR2 reads SMNVEV (reference sequence). This CDR3 is CASSLSKSGRVDNEQFF. CDR3 nucleotide sequence: TGTGCCAGCAGTTTATCGAAAAGCGGGAGGGTAGACAATGAGCAGTTCTTC.

The CDR3: CASRAGTSGGAGETQYF. The CDR3 coding sequence is TGTGCCAGCAGGGCCGGGACTAGCGGGGGGGCAGGAGAGACCCAGTACTTC. The chain links TRBV5-4 to TRBJ2-5; TRBD2 agrees at 16 bases. V shed 5 bases and J 4 bases; nucleotides not matched to a gene: 8. The V gene's germline CDR1 is SGHNT and CDR2 YYREEE (reference sequence). CDR3 size: 17 residues.

The rearrangement joins TRBV7-9 to TRBJ2-5; 8 bases agree with TRBD2. Per the germline V gene, CDR1 is SEHNR and CDR2 is FQNEAQ (reference sequence). The CDR3 is 15 amino acids. The V gene end was trimmed by 2 bases and the J gene end by 1 base; junction bases not matched to a gene: 3. The CDR3 DNA reads as TGTGCCAGCAGCTTAAAACTAGCGGTCCAAGAGACCCAGTACTTC. Protein product: CASSLKLAVQETQYF.

CDR3 nucleotides: TGCGCCAGCAGCCAAGGACAGCTTAACACTGAAGCTTTCTTT. Translated: CASSQGQLNTEAFF. The rearrangement links TRBV4-3 to TRBJ1-1; D may be TRBD1 (5 bases). The germline CDR1 and CDR2 sequences are LGHNA and YSLEER. The CDR3 is 14 amino acids. V lost 1 base to trimming and J lost 2 bases, with 8 bases between them.

DNA for the CDR3: TGTGCCACCAGCGGCCGGGCCACAAATGAAAAACTGTTTTTT. As protein: CATSGRATNEKLFF. The chain links TRBV15 to TRBJ1-4; D call uncertain. V lost 5 bases and J lost 5, with 12 bases in between. CDR3 length equals 14 residues. Germline-derived CDR1 and CDR2 are LNHNV and YYDKDF (reference sequence).

V gene TRBV5-1 combines with J gene TRBJ1-1; 10 bases match TRBD1. Germline V gene data show CDR1 as SGHRS and CDR2 as YFSETQ. The CDR3 is 16 residues long. J gave up 4 bases and V 8 bases, and 14 bases lay outside the gene matches. CDR3 in amino acids: CASDPGQGPLGTEAFF. CDR3 sequence (DNA): TGCGCCAGTGATCCGGGACAGGGGCCCCTGGGCACTGAAGCTTTCTTT. Variable domain in full (rest from reference TRBV5-1 and TRBJ1-1): KAGVTQTPRYLIKTRGQQVTLSCSPISGHRSVSWYQQTPGQGLQFLFEYFSETQRNKGNFPGRFSGRQFSNSRSEMNVSTLELGDSALYLCASDPGQGPLGTEAFFGQGTRLTVV.

The rearrangement uses TRBV7-2 and TRBJ2-5; TRBD1 or TRBD2 may be the D gene (5 bases each). CDR1 SGHTA and CDR2 FQGNSA come from the germline V gene. Trimming shortened V by 3 bases and J by 4 bases, and 12 bases separated the two germline ends. The CDR3 is made up of 14 amino acids. The CDR3 DNA reads TGTGCCAGCAGCTTGGGGGTAACTGGAGAGACCCAGTACTTC. Its translation is CASSLGVTGETQYF.